This T cell receptor (beta chain) was sequenced in a study of cytomegalovirus exposure and HLA in healthy donors. General study findings and limits: In a later analysis, productive TCRs from donors in an Asian-associated ancestry cluster reportedly carried fewer N-insertions than the cohort mean. The study labeled 180 or so TCR beta chains cytomegalovirus-associated. It was in a later analysis that TCR association rates were seen to vary by HLA locus, highest for DRB1 and lowest for HLA-C. HLA alleles were associated with 15,000 to 20,000 TCR beta sequences in a later analysis at 0.05 false discovery rate.

This clone was seen only a few times. Its antigen is undetermined. The V and J ends lost 0 bases and 9 bases respectively, with 14 bases between them. Germline CDR1 and CDR2: MGHRA and YSYEKL. There are 14 residues in the CDR3. The PCR contained 60 Vbeta and 13 Jbeta primers. Measured with immunoSEQ multiplex PCR; TCRdb has only the in-frame clones, and not every one. This table holds 150,000 to 200,000 clones, 77% found once. Sequencing used PBMCs. The chain has TRBV4-1 and TRBJ1-1; D perhaps matches TRBD1 (6 bases). The clonotype was recovered from a female donor in good health and CMV-seronegative. CDR3 residues: CASSQEGDITKAFF. The CDR3 DNA reads as TGCGCCAGCAGCCAAGAAGGGGACATAACCAAAGCTTTCTTT.